These 19 T cell receptor beta chains were all obtained from the same sample, sequenced in a study of cytomegalovirus exposure and HLA in healthy donors. Amplification used 60 Vbeta primers and 13 Jbeta primers. TCRdb's table, derived via immunoSEQ multiplex PCR, lists solely in-frame clones and lacks some. The sample lists around 140,000 clones; around 77% were seen once. What was sequenced was PBMCs. The receptors were sampled from a woman aged 55-69 years in good health and CMV-seronegative.

This clone has only a few counts. The gene calls are TRBV6-6 and TRBJ2-1; 12 bases are shared with TRBD2. CDR1 and CDR2 (germline): MNHNY, SVGAGI (reference sequence). CDR3 length: 15 residues. Trimming at V came to 4 bases and at J to 6 bases, leaving 4 bases not matched to a gene. CDR3 sequence: CASSSGLAGSNEQFF. As DNA, the CDR3 is TGTGCCAGCAGTTCCGGACTAGCGGGGAGCAATGAGCAGTTCTTC.

This chain links TRBV4-1 with TRBJ2-7, with 7 bases matching TRBD2. From germline, CDR1 is MGHRA and CDR2 YSYEKL. This CDR3 comprises 16 residues. The V gene end was trimmed by 4 bases and the J gene end by 0 bases; junction bases not matched to a gene: 9. The CDR3 is CASSPHSSSGSYEQYF. The CDR3 nucleotides read TGCGCCAGCAGCCCCCACTCCTCTAGCGGCTCCTACGAGCAGTACTTC.

This clone appeared once. The rearrangement uses TRBV5-4 and TRBJ2-3; the match to TRBD2 covers 11 bases. The V gene's germline CDR1 is SGHNT and CDR2 YYREEE (reference sequence). The CDR3 runs 16 residues. Losses at the gene ends were 3 bases for V and 4 bases for J; bases not matched to a gene: 7. DNA of the CDR3: TGTGCCAGCAGCTCAGAACTAGCGGGAGTAGCAGATACGCAGTATTTT. This translates into CASSSELAGVADTQYF.

V usage is TRBV11-2 and J usage is TRBJ1-5; D is ambiguous. CDR1 SGHAT and CDR2 FQNNGV come from the germline V gene. CDR3 length: 12 residues. Trimming left V 4 bases short and J 7 bases short, with 8 bases between. CDR3 in amino acids: CASSSSGQPQHF. DNA of the CDR3: TGTGCCAGCAGCTCCTCCGGGCAGCCCCAGCATTTT.

This clone was seen only once. The chain links TRBV5-1 to TRBJ2-3; 15 nucleotides match TRBD2. The CDR3 has 19 residues. CDR1 and CDR2 from the germline V gene are SGHRS and YFSETQ. V shed 3 bases and J 3 bases; nucleotides not matched to a gene: 11. DNA of the CDR3: TGCGCCAGCAGCTCGGGACTAGCGGGGGGCTCCGGTCCTACAGATACGCAGTATTTT. Translating gives CASSSGLAGGSGPTDTQYF. Looking up the rest from reference TRBV5-1 and TRBJ2-3 gives the full variable domain: KAGVTQTPRYLIKTRGQQVTLSCSPISGHRSVSWYQQTPGQGLQFLFEYFSETQRNKGNFPGRFSGRQFSNSRSEMNVSTLELGDSALYLCASSSGLAGGSGPTDTQYFGPGTRLTVL.

This clone was recorded once. This chain connects TRBV10-3 to TRBJ2-4; 8 nucleotides line up with TRBD1. Looked up from germline, CDR1 is ENHRY and CDR2 is SYGVKD. V was clipped by 5 bases and J by 3 bases; unmatched bases: 12. The CDR3 is 17 residues long. DNA of the CDR3: TGTGCCATCAGTCCTGGACAGGGAAAACCCGGCAAAAACATTCAGTACTTC. Translated: CAISPGQGKPGKNIQYF.

The rearrangement joins TRBV11-2 to TRBJ1-1; a weak D match, TRBD1 (6 bases). V was clipped by 5 bases and J by 0 bases, with 19 bases between them. Germline V gives CDR1 SGHAT, CDR2 FQNNGV. The CDR3 runs 17 residues. CDR3 in DNA: TGTGCCAGCAGCCCGGGGGGGGCGACAGGCATGAACACTGAAGCTTTCTTT. Translating gives CASSPGGATGMNTEAFF.

The chain links TRBV29-1 to TRBJ1-2; no clear D. Germline V CDR1 and CDR2: SQVTM, ANQGSEA. The CDR3 is 10 amino acids. V lost 3 bases and J 4 bases, leaving 3 bases between the germline ends. CDR3 sequence reads: CSVDIYGYTF. The CDR3 DNA reads TGCAGCGTTGACATCTATGGCTACACCTTC.

This clone was recorded once. V usage is TRBV6-6 and J usage is TRBJ1-5; D is ambiguous. The CDR3 consists of 12 residues. Germline-derived CDR1 and CDR2 are MNHNY and SVGAGI (reference sequence). Trimming removed 3 bases from V and 4 bases from J, with 4 bases in between. Here the CDR3 reads CASSYLNQPQHF. CDR3 nucleotides: TGTGCCAGCAGTTATCTGAATCAGCCCCAGCATTTT.

The chain is built from TRBV7-2 and TRBJ1-1, with D tentatively TRBD1 (5 bases). The germline CDR1 and CDR2 sequences are SGHTA and FQGNSA. The CDR3 consists of 12 residues. Trimming took off 5 bases at V and 6 bases at J, with 10 bases between the two ends. The CDR3 DNA sequence: TGTGCCAGCAGCCTCCGGGGGGCTGAAGCTTTCTTT. Its protein is CASSLRGAEAFF.

This clone was found once. Here the CDR3 DNA reads TGTGCCAGCAGGTTGGACAGCACTGGCTACACCTTC. It specifies CASRLDSTGYTF. V is TRBV6-6 and J is TRBJ1-2; D may be TRBD1 (6 bases). With 6 bases removed from V and 7 bases from J, the gap between germline ends came to 12 bases. This CDR3 is built from 12 residues. CDR1 is MNHNY, CDR2 SVGAGI, per germline (reference sequence).

The table lists this clone with a count of one. The chain recombines TRBV5-1 with TRBJ1-2; 8 nucleotides match TRBD1. CDR3 length equals 18 residues. Trimming at V came to 0 bases and at J to 5 bases, leaving 15 bases not matched to a gene. Germline CDR1 SGHRS, CDR2 YFSETQ. This CDR3 is CASSLGVAGGRTRYGYTF. The CDR3 DNA is TGCGCCAGCAGCTTGGGGGTGGCAGGGGGCCGGACAAGGTATGGCTACACCTTC.

The gene calls are TRBV9 and TRBJ2-5; weak D call: TRBD2 (5 bases). Trimming removed 0 bases from V and 6 bases from J, with 9 bases in between. Germline loops: CDR1 SGDLS, CDR2 YYNGEE. CDR3 size: 13 residues. CDR3 in DNA: TGTGCCAGCAGCGTAGAAGGACTTCAGACCCAGTACTTC. Translated: CASSVEGLQTQYF.

The genes are TRBV19 and TRBJ2-1; perhaps TRBD1 as D (6 bases). Germline CDR1 LNHDA, CDR2 SQIVND (reference sequence). V was pared by 9 bases and J by 4 bases, with 7 bases between. There are 11 residues in the CDR3. CDR3 nucleotides: TGTGCCAGCGGACAGTACAATGAGCAGTTCTTC. This translates into CASGQYNEQFF.

The chain couples TRBV19 to TRBJ2-1; 10 positions agree with TRBD2. The CDR3 has 15 amino acids. CDR1 is LNHDA, CDR2 SQIVND, per germline (reference sequence). The J segment lost 3 bases and the V segment lost 8 bases, leaving 7 bases of the junction unmatched. In DNA form, the CDR3 reads TGTGCCAGTGGATTACTAGCGGGACACTACAATGAGCAGTTCTTC. Protein sequence: CASGLLAGHYNEQFF.

The chain employs TRBV9 and TRBJ2-5, with TRBD1 matching 9 bases. The CDR3 loop spans 14 amino acids. Germline-derived CDR1 and CDR2 are SGDLS and YYNGEE. The V segment lost 4 bases and the J segment 5 bases; nucleotides outside the gene matches: 6. This CDR3 is CASSKQGALETQYF. The CDR3 bases are TGTGCCAGCAGCAAACAGGGGGCGCTGGAGACCCAGTACTTC.

The V and J genes are TRBV28 and TRBJ2-3; weak D call: TRBD2 (5 bases). V was clipped by 9 bases and J by 0 bases, with 7 bases between them. The length of the CDR3 is 12 residues. CDR1 MDHEN and CDR2 SYDVKM come from the germline V gene. In nucleotides, the CDR3 is TGTGCCAGTACGGGGAGCACAGATACGCAGTATTTT. Its translation is CASTGSTDTQYF. Combining the CDR3 with reference TRBV28 and TRBJ2-3 gives the whole variable domain DVKVTQSSRYLVKRTGEKVFLECVQDMDHENMFWYRQDPGLGLRLIYFSYDVKMKEKGDIPEGYSVSREKKERFSLILESASTNQTSMYLCASTGSTDTQYFGPGTRLTVL.

This clone was picked up a small number of times. This chain connects TRBV28 to TRBJ2-1; TRBD1 might be the D (5 bases). The germline gives CDR1 MDHEN, CDR2 SYDVKM. V was clipped by 6 bases and J by 5 bases, with 17 bases between them. The length of the CDR3 is 15 residues. The CDR3 sequence: CASSTTGRAHNEQFF. DNA for the CDR3: TGTGCCAGCAGCACCACAGGCAGGGCTCACAATGAGCAGTTCTTC.

CDR3 residues: CASQGSNQPQHF. The CDR3 nucleotides are TGTGCCAGCCAGGGGAGCAATCAGCCCCAGCATTTT. The V and J genes are TRBV6-6 and TRBJ1-5; a weak D match, TRBD1 (6 bases). V lost 8 bases, J lost 1 base, and 6 bases lay in between. CDR3 length: 12 amino acids. The germline gives CDR1 MNHNY, CDR2 SVGAGI (reference sequence).